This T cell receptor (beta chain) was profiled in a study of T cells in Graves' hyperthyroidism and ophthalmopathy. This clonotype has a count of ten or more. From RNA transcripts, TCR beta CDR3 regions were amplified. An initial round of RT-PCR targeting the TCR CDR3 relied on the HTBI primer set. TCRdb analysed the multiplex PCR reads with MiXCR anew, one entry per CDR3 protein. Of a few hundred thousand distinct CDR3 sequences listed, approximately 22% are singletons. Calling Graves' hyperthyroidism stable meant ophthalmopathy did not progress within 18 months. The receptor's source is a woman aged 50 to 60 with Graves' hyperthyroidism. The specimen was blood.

DNA for the CDR3: TGTGCCAGCACCTCGACAGGTTTGTCTTCACCCCTCCACTTT. It specifies CASTSTGLSSPLHF. The V and J genes are TRBV28 and TRBJ1-6; D perhaps matches TRBD1 (6 bases). The CDR3 sequence is 14 residues long. The V and J ends lost 7 bases and 9 bases respectively, with 16 bases between them. The germline CDR1 and CDR2 sequences are MDHEN and SYDVKM.